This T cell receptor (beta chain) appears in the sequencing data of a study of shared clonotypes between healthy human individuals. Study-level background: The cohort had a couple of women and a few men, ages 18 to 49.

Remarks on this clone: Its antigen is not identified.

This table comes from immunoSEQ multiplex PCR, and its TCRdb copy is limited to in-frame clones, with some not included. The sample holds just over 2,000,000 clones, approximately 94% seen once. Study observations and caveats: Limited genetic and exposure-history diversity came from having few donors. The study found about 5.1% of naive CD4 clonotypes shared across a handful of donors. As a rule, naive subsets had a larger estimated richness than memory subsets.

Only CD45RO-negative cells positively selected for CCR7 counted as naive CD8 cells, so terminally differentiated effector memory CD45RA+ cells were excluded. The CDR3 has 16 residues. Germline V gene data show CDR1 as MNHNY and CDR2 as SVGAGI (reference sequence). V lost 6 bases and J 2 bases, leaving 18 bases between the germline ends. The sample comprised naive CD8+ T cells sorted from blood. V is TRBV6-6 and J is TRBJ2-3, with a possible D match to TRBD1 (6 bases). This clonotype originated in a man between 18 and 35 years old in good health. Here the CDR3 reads CASRPSGEFSTDTQYF. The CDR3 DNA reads TGTGCCAGCAGACCCTCAGGGGAATTCTCCACAGATACGCAGTATTTT.